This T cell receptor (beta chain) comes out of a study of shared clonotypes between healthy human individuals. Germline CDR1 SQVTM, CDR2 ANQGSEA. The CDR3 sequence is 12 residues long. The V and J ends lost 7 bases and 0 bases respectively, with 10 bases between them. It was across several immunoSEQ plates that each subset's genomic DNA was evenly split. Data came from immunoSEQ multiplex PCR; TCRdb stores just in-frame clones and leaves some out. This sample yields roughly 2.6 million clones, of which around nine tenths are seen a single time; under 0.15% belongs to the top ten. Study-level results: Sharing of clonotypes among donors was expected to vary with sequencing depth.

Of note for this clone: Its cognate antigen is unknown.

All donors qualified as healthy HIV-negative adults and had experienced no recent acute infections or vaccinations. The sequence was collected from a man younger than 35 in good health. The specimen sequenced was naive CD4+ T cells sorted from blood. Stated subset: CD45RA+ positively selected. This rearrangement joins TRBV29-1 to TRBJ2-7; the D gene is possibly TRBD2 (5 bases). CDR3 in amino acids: CSAGSFSYEQYF. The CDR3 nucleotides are TGCAGCGCTGGGAGTTTCTCCTACGAGCAGTACTTC.